This entry describes one T cell receptor beta chain. Germline V gene sequence: CDR1 GTSNPN, CDR2 SVGIG (reference sequence). Germline trimming cut 0 bases from V and 7 bases from J; bases unmatched to any gene: 5. The length of the CDR3 is 14 residues. The entry originates in a study of metastatic and nonmetastatic thyroid tumors. Under the authors' procedure: A classifier of distant metastasis in papillary thyroid cancer was built from CDR3 differences (across clinicopathological groups). With MiXCR, TCRdb reprocessed the PCR reads. The V and J calls reflect TCRdb's pipeline rather than the authors' work. The repertoire holds some 30,000 clones, with roughly 30% as singletons. Every patient was untreated before thyroid surgery.

This rearrangement joins TRBV30 to TRBJ2-1, with TRBD1 matching 8 bases. The sample comprised blood. The receptor was derived from a female donor with papillary thyroid cancer or a benign thyroid nodule (not recorded which). Some clones in this sample may be carry-over from other donors' samples. CDR3 sequence: CAWSVRTGTNEQFF. CDR3 nucleotide sequence: TGTGCCTGGAGTGTACGGACAGGGACTAATGAGCAGTTCTTC. Supplemented by reference TRBV30 and TRBJ2-1, the full variable domain reads SQTIHQWPATLVQPVGSPLSLECTVEGTSNPNLYWYRQAAGRGLQLLFYSVGIGQISSEVPQNLSASRPQDRQFILSSKKLLLSDSGFYLCAWSVRTGTNEQFFGPGTRLTVL.